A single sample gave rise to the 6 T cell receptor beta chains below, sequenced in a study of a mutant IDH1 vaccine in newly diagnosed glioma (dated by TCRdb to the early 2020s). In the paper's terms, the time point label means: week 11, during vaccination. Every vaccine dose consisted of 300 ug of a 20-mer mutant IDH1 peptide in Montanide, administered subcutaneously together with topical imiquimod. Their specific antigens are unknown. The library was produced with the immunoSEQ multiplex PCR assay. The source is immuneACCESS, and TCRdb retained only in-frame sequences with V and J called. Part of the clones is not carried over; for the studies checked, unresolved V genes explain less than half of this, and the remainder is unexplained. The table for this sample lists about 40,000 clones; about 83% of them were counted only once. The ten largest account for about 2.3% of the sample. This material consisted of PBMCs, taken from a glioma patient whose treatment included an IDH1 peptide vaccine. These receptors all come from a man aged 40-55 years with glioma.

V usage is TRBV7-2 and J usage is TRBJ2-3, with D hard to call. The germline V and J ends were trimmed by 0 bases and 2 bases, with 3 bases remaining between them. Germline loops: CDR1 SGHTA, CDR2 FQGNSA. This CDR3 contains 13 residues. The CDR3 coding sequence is TGTGCCAGCAGCTTAGCAAACACAGATACGCAGTATTTT. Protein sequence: CASSLANTDTQYF.

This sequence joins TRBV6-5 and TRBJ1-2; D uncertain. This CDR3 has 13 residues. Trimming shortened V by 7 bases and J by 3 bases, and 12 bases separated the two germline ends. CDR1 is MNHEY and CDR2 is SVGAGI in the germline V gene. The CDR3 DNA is TGTGCCAGCACCCAGACCCAGGACTATGGCTACACCTTC. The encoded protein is CASTQTQDYGYTF.

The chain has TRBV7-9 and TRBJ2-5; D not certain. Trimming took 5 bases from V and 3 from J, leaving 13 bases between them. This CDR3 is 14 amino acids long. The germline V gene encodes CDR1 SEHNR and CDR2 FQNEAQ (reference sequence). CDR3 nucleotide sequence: TGTGCCAGCAGCCCAGAAGTCTGGGAAGAGACCCAGTACTTC. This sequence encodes CASSPEVWEETQYF.

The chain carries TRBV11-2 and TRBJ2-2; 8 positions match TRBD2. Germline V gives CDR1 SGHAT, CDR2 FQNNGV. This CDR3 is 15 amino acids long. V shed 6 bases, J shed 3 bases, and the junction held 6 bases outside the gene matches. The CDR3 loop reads CASRPSGSYTGELFF. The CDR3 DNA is TGTGCCAGCAGACCCAGCGGGAGTTACACCGGGGAGCTGTTTTTT.

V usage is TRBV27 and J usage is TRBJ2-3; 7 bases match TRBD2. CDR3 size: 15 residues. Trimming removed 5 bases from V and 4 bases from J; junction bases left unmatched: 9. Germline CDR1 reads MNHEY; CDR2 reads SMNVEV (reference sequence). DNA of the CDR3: TGTGCCAGCAGTGCTAGCGGCTGGGGCGCAGATACGCAGTATTTT. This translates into CASSASGWGADTQYF.

As DNA, the CDR3 is TGTGCCAGTAGTATAGTCGGGCAACTAAACTATGGCTACACCTTC. Protein sequence: CASSIVGQLNYGYTF. The chain links TRBV19 to TRBJ1-2; no clear D gene. Trimming removed 1 base at V and 2 bases at J, with 11 bases between. This CDR3 is built from 15 residues. Germline V lookup: CDR1 LNHDA, CDR2 SQIVND (reference sequence).